The 29 T cell receptor beta chains listed next were all sequenced from one sample in a study of cytomegalovirus exposure and HLA in healthy donors. Primers for the PCR totalled 60 Vbeta and 13 Jbeta. The repertoire was sequenced with immunoSEQ multiplex PCR; TCRdb's copy has only in-frame clones and lacks some. Among some 90,000 clones, just under 70% were seen once, and the ten largest hold 2.5% to 3%. Specimen: PBMCs. The receptors were gathered from a man aged 50-60 years in good health and CMV-seronegative.

This rearrangement joins TRBV5-4 to TRBJ2-7; a weak D match, TRBD2 (5 bases). Deletions cut 2 bases from V and 6 bases from J, with 12 bases between. The CDR3 sequence is 13 residues long. CDR1 and CDR2 from the germline V gene are SGHNT and YYREEE (reference sequence). CDR3 loop: CASSFMGEGEQYV. The CDR3 nucleotides read TGTGCCAGCAGCTTTATGGGAGAAGGCGAGCAGTACGTC.

This clone was detected only a few times. The chain links TRBV7-6 to TRBJ2-2; D gene ambiguous. This CDR3 has 13 residues. V lost 5 bases to trimming and J lost 0 bases, with 4 bases between them. Germline loops: CDR1 SGHVS, CDR2 FNYEAQ. CDR3 region: CASSPANTGELFF. The CDR3, as DNA: TGTGCCAGCAGCCCAGCGAACACCGGGGAGCTGTTTTTT.

In nucleotides, the CDR3 is TGCGCCAGCACCAGGACAGGGGAAGAGACCCAGTACTTC. This encodes CASTRTGEETQYF. V is TRBV10-2 and J is TRBJ2-5, with 9 positions matching TRBD1. The ends lost 7 bases at V and 3 bases at J; junction bases unmatched: 3. This CDR3 is 13 amino acids long. The germline CDR1 and CDR2 sequences are WSHSY and SAAADI.

This clone was counted a few times. The chain uses TRBV18 and TRBJ1-2; D perhaps matches TRBD1 (6 bases). The V gene's germline CDR1 is KGHSH and CDR2 LQKENI. The CDR3 consists of 13 residues. V dropped 2 bases and J dropped 6 bases, with 10 bases sitting between them. The CDR3 DNA is TGTGCCAGCTCACCAATGGCAGGGGATGGCTACACCTTC. This encodes CASSPMAGDGYTF.

The CDR3 reads CASSILTGGPSNEQFF. The CDR3 bases are TGTGCCAGTAGTATCTTGACGGGAGGGCCCTCCAATGAGCAGTTCTTC. The V call is TRBV19, the J call TRBJ2-1, with TRBD2 matching 8 bases. Trimming cost V 3 bases and J 6 bases; bases outside gene matches: 10. The germline V gene has CDR1 LNHDA and CDR2 SQIVND (reference sequence). This CDR3 is 16 amino acids long. Filled out from reference TRBV19 and TRBJ2-1, the complete variable domain reads DGGITQSPKYLFRKEGQNVTLSCEQNLNHDAMYWYRQDPGQGLRLIYYSQIVNDFQKGDIAEGYSVSREKKESFPLTVTSAQKNPTAFYLCASSILTGGPSNEQFFGPGTRLTVL.

The sample holds a few counts of this clone. The J gene is TRBJ2-5, the V gene TRBV5-1, with 8 bases lining up with TRBD1. Trimming removed 0 bases from V and 4 bases from J; junction bases left unmatched: 5. Germline V lookup: CDR1 SGHRS, CDR2 YFSETQ. The CDR3 has 15 amino acids. The CDR3 region is CASSLAGQGSETQYF. CDR3 coding DNA: TGCGCCAGCAGCTTGGCAGGACAGGGATCAGAGACCCAGTACTTC.

This clone was counted ten times or more. This rearrangement joins TRBV6-4 to TRBJ2-5; 15 nucleotides match TRBD2. The CDR3 has 17 amino acids. The V gene end was trimmed by 2 bases and the J gene end by 3 bases; junction bases not matched to a gene: 4. Germline loops: CDR1 MRHNA, CDR2 SNTAGT. CDR3 coding DNA: TGTGCCAGCAGTGACGCTGGGACTAGCGGGGGGAAAGAGACCCAGTACTTC. Translated, it gives CASSDAGTSGGKETQYF.

The chain has TRBV11-2 and TRBJ2-1; 9 nucleotides align to TRBD2. Germline CDR1 is SGHAT and CDR2 is FQNNGV. J was trimmed by 15 bases and V by 10 bases; bases with no gene match: 13. There are 12 residues in the CDR3. The CDR3 protein is CANSGLAGSLFF. For the CDR3, the DNA is TGTGCCAATTCGGGCCTAGCGGGGAGCTTGTTCTTC.

This clone has a handful of counts. CDR3 coding DNA: TGCGCCAGCAGCCCTCCCCAGTTGAACACCGGGGAGCTGTTTTTT. It is translated as CASSPPQLNTGELFF. The chain is built from TRBV4-1 and TRBJ2-2; no reliable D call. V was trimmed by 4 bases and J by 1 base, leaving 10 bases between them. Germline-derived CDR1 and CDR2 are MGHRA and YSYEKL. The CDR3 spans 15 residues.

J is TRBJ1-1 and V is TRBV5-1; TRBD1 might be the D (6 bases). This CDR3 comprises 13 residues. CDR1 is SGHRS, CDR2 YFSETQ, per germline. Trimming removed 7 bases from V and 1 base from J, with 11 bases in between. CDR3 residues: CASGGQTNTEAFF. The DNA of the CDR3 is TGCGCCAGCGGCGGACAGACGAACACTGAAGCTTTCTTT.

The chain couples TRBV5-1 to TRBJ1-3, with TRBD1 matching over 7 bases. Germline assignment: CDR1 SGHRS and CDR2 YFSETQ. The CDR3 has 13 residues. The ends lost 1 base at V and 10 bases at J; junction bases unmatched: 5. The CDR3, as DNA: TGCGCCAGCAGCTTGTTTACAGGGGAGACCATATATTTT. Protein product: CASSLFTGETIYF.

This clone was recorded only once. One end of the junction varies from germline; a read error may be responsible. V is TRBV20-1 and J is TRBJ2-3; perhaps TRBD2 as D (6 bases). Germline V gene lookup returns CDR1 DFQATT and CDR2 SNEGSKA (reference sequence). The CDR3 contains 11 residues. Written as DNA, the CDR3 is TGCAGTGCTTCACCACCGGGGGTAATCCTCTTT. Translation: CSASPPGVILF.

This chain joins TRBV6-1 and TRBJ2-7; 7 bases line up with TRBD1. There are 12 residues in the CDR3. The junction had 1 base not matched to a gene; V was cut back by 6 bases and J by 2 bases. Germline V gives CDR1 MNHNS, CDR2 SASEGT. The CDR3 DNA follows: TGTGCCAGCAGCGACAGGGCCTACGAGCAGTACTTC. This gives the protein CASSDRAYEQYF.

The chain links TRBV7-9 to TRBJ1-2; maybe TRBD1 (5 bases). CDR1 and CDR2 (germline): SEHNR, FQNEAQ (reference sequence). CDR3 length: 15 amino acids. With 1 base removed from V and 4 bases from J, the gap between germline ends came to 13 bases. This CDR3 reads CASSLVDGGSYGYTF. The CDR3 DNA reads as TGTGCCAGCAGCTTAGTAGACGGGGGTTCCTATGGCTACACCTTC.

The rearrangement uses TRBV9 and TRBJ2-3, with 11 bases fitting TRBD2. The V segment lost 2 bases and the J segment 1 base; nucleotides outside the gene matches: 6. There are 17 residues in the CDR3. From germline, CDR1 is SGDLS and CDR2 YYNGEE. CDR3 amino acids: CASSVTSGVIGTDTQYF. In DNA, the CDR3 is TGTGCCAGCAGCGTGACTAGCGGGGTTATCGGCACAGATACGCAGTATTTT.

This chain's CDR3 is CASSPQGDISTLQYF. The CDR3 nucleotides are TGTGCCAGCTCACCCCAGGGTGACATTAGTACTCTTCAGTACTTC. The chain joins TRBV18 to TRBJ2-4; possible D gene TRBD1, 5 bases. CDR1 and CDR2 (germline): KGHSH, LQKENI. The CDR3 has 15 residues. Trimming removed 3 bases at V and 11 bases at J, with 20 bases between.

The J gene is TRBJ2-5, the V gene TRBV29-1; 14 bases line up with TRBD2. The CDR3 loop spans 17 amino acids. V lost 6 bases, J lost 4 bases, and 13 bases stayed unmatched. CDR1 is SQVTM and CDR2 is ANQGSEA in the germline V gene. The DNA of the CDR3 is TGCAGCGTCACCGGGACTAGCGGGAGCCGTAAAGGAGAGACCCAGTACTTC. It encodes CSVTGTSGSRKGETQYF. Together with reference TRBV29-1 and TRBJ2-5, the CDR3 gives the full variable domain: SAVISQKPSRDICQRGTSLTIQCQVDSQVTMMFWYRQQPGQSLTLIATANQGSEATYESGFVIDKFPISRPNLTFSTLTVSNMSPEDSSIYLCSVTGTSGSRKGETQYFGPGTRLLVL.

The rearrangement joins TRBV4-3 to TRBJ2-1; 11 nucleotides line up with TRBD2. V gave up 0 bases and J gave up 9 bases; unmatched junction bases: 10. Germline V lookup: CDR1 LGHNA, CDR2 YSLEER. The length of the CDR3 is 17 residues. The CDR3 loop is CASSQDLTLAGATEQFF. The CDR3 bases are TGCGCCAGCAGCCAAGATCTTACACTAGCGGGAGCTACTGAGCAGTTCTTC.

The V gene is TRBV4-2, the J gene TRBJ1-1, with D tentatively TRBD1 (5 bases). Germline CDR1 is LGHNA and CDR2 is YNFKEQ. The CDR3 loop spans 16 amino acids. V was shortened by 0 bases and J by 1 base, with 12 bases between the two germline ends. The chain's CDR3 is CASSQEGRPANTEAFF. Here the CDR3 DNA reads TGTGCCAGCAGCCAAGAGGGGCGGCCTGCGAACACTGAAGCTTTCTTT.

The chain has TRBV30 and TRBJ2-3; 7 nucleotides align to TRBD2. The CDR3 extends over 15 amino acids. Unmatched junction bases numbered 11, after V lost 4 bases and J lost 4 bases. Germline CDR1 reads GTSNPN; CDR2 reads SVGIG (reference sequence). CDR3 bases: TGTGCCTGGAACGTAGCGGGCCCTTTGGCAGATACGCAGTATTTT. It codes for CAWNVAGPLADTQYF.

The chain links TRBV5-5 to TRBJ1-2; D unresolved. Trimming took off 0 bases at V and 4 bases at J, with 10 bases between the two ends. This CDR3 region has 14 residues. CDR1 is SGHKS and CDR2 is YYEKEE in the germline V gene (reference sequence). The CDR3 DNA reads as TGTGCCAGCAGCTTGGATAGCCCGTCCTATGGCTACACCTTC. It is translated as CASSLDSPSYGYTF.

This clone was observed a few times. The chain has TRBV6-5 and TRBJ2-5; a possible D gene is TRBD1 (5 bases). The CDR3 runs to 14 residues. The V gene lost 2 bases and the J gene lost 5 bases, with 12 bases spanning the gap. Germline-derived CDR1 and CDR2 are MNHEY and SVGAGI. The CDR3 sequence is CASSYRGPSETQYF. The CDR3 DNA reads as TGTGCCAGCAGTTACAGGGGTCCCAGTGAGACCCAGTACTTC.

This clone was detected only a few times. The chain recombines TRBV6-5 with TRBJ2-7; possibly TRBD2 for D (7 bases). From germline, CDR1 is MNHEY and CDR2 SVGAGI. The CDR3 sequence is 12 residues long. Trimming cost V 5 bases and J 6 bases, with 11 bases left between them. DNA for the CDR3: TGTGCCAGCAGTGGGGGCGGGGGCGAGCAGTACGTC. Encoded protein: CASSGGGGEQYV.

This sequence joins TRBV10-3 and TRBJ1-6, with D perhaps TRBD1 (6 bases). Trimming removed 6 bases from V and 7 bases from J, with 13 bases in between. Germline CDR1 ENHRY, CDR2 SYGVKD. This CDR3 spans 14 amino acids. CDR3 sequence (DNA): TGTGCCATCAGACGGGACACGGTGAATTCACCCCTCCACTTT. Its protein product is CAIRRDTVNSPLHF.

The genes are TRBV5-1 and TRBJ2-5; D unclear. The CDR3 consists of 13 residues. The germline CDR1 and CDR2 sequences are SGHRS and YFSETQ. The V end was cut by 7 bases, the J end by 4 bases, with 14 bases between. The CDR3 protein is CASQRSRRETQYF. CDR3 bases: TGCGCCAGCCAAAGGAGCCGACGAGAGACCCAGTACTTC.

The genes are TRBV28 and TRBJ1-2, with 7 bases matching TRBD1. The germline V gene has CDR1 MDHEN and CDR2 SYDVKM. The CDR3 totals 14 residues. V lost 8 bases to trimming and J lost 2 bases; unmatched junction nucleotides: 8. The CDR3 here is CASGTHRGNYGYTF. The CDR3 nucleotides are TGTGCCAGCGGGACTCACAGGGGAAACTATGGCTACACCTTC.

In its sample, this clone is medium-sized. The chain has TRBV6-6 and TRBJ2-7; D gene unclear. CDR1 is MNHNY, CDR2 SVGAGI, per germline (reference sequence). V shed 4 bases and J shed 2 bases, with 9 bases lying between them. This CDR3 contains 13 residues. The CDR3 DNA is TGTGCCAGCAGTTTGGCTGGAGCCTACGAGCAGTACTTC. Translated, it gives CASSLAGAYEQYF.

This clone was observed a handful of times. V is TRBV9 and J is TRBJ1-2; D ambiguous. V was trimmed by 3 bases and J by 4 bases, leaving 13 bases between them. The CDR3 contains 14 residues. Germline loops: CDR1 SGDLS, CDR2 YYNGEE. The CDR3 sequence is CASSGPRGGYGYTF. The CDR3 nucleotides are TGTGCCAGCAGCGGGCCACGTGGTGGCTATGGCTACACCTTC.

J is TRBJ2-3 and V is TRBV6-6, with 12 bases aligning to TRBD1. V gave up 3 bases and J gave up 2 bases; unmatched junction bases: 3. The CDR3 contains 16 residues. The germline CDR1 and CDR2 sequences are MNHNY and SVGAGI (reference sequence). The CDR3, as DNA: TGTGCCAGCAGTTATTGGGACAGGGGGCTCACAGATACGCAGTATTTT. It yields the protein CASSYWDRGLTDTQYF.